This T cell receptor (beta chain) came from a study of CD8+CD57+ T cells in acquired aplastic anemia. Study-level background: The average for DNA from sorted CD4+ and CD8+ cells was around 3.5 ug. An average of approximately 11 million reads for CD4+ cells was obtained from healthy donors.

V lost 6 bases and J 0 bases, leaving 16 bases between the germline ends. CDR3 length: 16 amino acids. From germline, CDR1 is MGHDK and CDR2 SYGVNS. This clonotype showed up many times. The antigen remains unidentified. The use of genomic DNA as template underpinned the TCR beta VDJ and CDR3 profiling. Via MiXCR, TCRdb re-called the reads, giving one row per CDR3 protein. The profile shows tens of thousands of distinct CDR3 sequences, under 50% of them singletons. Study-wide results and caveats: Significant differences in CD8+ Simpson's diversity were not observed between patients and controls. Comparison of patients with controls identified 25 to 30 shared CD8+ CDR3 sequences.

This chain uses TRBV25-1 with TRBJ2-3, with D possibly TRBD1 on 6 matching bases. The TCR sequence derives from a human donor in good health, serving as a control. Sequences were obtained from sorted CD4+, CD8+, or CD8+CD57+ T cells (not recorded which) from PBMCs. CDR3 in amino acids: CASSQVGTSSTDTQYF. Here the CDR3 DNA reads TGTGCCAGCAGCCAAGTGGGGACATCCAGCACAGATACGCAGTATTTT.